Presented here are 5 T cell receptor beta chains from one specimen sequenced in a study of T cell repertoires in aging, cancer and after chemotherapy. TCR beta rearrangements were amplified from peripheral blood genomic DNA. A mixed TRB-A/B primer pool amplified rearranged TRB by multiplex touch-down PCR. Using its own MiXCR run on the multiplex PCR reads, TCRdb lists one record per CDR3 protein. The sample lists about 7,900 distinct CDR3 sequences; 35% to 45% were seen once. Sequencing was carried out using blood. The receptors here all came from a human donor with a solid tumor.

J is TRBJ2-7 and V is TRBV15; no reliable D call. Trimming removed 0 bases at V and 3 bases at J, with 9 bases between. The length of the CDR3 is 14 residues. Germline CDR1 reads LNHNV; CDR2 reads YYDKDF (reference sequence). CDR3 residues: CATSRDRGSYEQYF. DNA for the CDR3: TGTGCCACCAGCAGAGATAGAGGCAGCTACGAGCAGTACTTC.

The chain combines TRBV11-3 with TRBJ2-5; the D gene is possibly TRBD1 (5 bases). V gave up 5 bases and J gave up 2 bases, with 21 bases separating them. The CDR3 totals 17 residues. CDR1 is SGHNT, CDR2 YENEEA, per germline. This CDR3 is CASSTWNLRGRQETQYF. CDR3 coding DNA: TGTGCCAGCAGCACCTGGAACTTAAGGGGCCGGCAAGAGACCCAGTACTTC. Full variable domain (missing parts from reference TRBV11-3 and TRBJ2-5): EAGVVQSPRYKIIEKKQPVAFWCNPISGHNTLYWYLQNLGQGPELLIRYENEEAVDDSQLPKDRFSAERLKGVDSTLKIQPAELGDSAVYLCASSTWNLRGRQETQYFGPGTRLLVL.

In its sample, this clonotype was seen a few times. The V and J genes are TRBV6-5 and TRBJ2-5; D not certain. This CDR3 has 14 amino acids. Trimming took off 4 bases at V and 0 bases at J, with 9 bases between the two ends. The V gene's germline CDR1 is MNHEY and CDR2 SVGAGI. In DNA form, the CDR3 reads TGTGCCAGCAGTTCCGACTTGTACCAAGAGACCCAGTACTTC. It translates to CASSSDLYQETQYF.

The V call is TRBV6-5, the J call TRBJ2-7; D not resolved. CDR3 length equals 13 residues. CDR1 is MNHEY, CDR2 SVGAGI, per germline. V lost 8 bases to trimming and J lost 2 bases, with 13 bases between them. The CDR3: CASAKTDTYEQYF. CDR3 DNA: TGTGCCAGCGCCAAGACCGATACCTACGAGCAGTACTTC.

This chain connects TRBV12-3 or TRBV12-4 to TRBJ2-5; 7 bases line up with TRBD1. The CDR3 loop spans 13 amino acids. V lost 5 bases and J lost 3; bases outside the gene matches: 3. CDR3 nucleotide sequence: TGTGCCAGCAGTCCCGGGACAGAAGAGACCCAGTACTTC. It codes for CASSPGTEETQYF.